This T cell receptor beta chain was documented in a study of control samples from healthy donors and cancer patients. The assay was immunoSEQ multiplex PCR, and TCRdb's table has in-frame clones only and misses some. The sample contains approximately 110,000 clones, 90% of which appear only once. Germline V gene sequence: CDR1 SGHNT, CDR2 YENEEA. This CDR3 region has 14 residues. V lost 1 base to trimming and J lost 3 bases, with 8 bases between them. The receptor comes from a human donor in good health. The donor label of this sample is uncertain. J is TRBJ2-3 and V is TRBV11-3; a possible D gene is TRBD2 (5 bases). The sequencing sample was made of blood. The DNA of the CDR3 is TGTGCCAGCAGCTTAGGTCAGCGGACAGATACGCAGTATTTT. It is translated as CASSLGQRTDTQYF.